These 19 T cell receptor beta chains came from one sample sequenced in a study of cytomegalovirus exposure and HLA in healthy donors. Both 60 Vbeta primers and 13 Jbeta primers went into the PCR. Sequencing was performed with immunoSEQ multiplex PCR; in TCRdb, only in-frame clones are kept and a portion is missing. The data contain about 160,000 clones, approximately 70% of them singletons. Sample: PBMCs. Every receptor here comes from a man aged 40-49 years in good health and CMV-seropositive.

The chain couples TRBV2 to TRBJ2-5, with 8 bases that match TRBD1. Germline loops: CDR1 SNHLY, CDR2 FYNNEI. There are 17 residues in the CDR3. V lost 3 bases and J lost 0; bases outside the gene matches: 9. The CDR3 is CASSEGTGPWYQETQYF. CDR3 coding DNA: TGTGCCAGCAGTGAGGGGACAGGCCCTTGGTACCAAGAGACCCAGTACTTC.

This chain uses TRBV19 with TRBJ1-5; 8 nucleotides agree with TRBD1. The V gene end was trimmed by 8 bases and the J gene end by 0 bases; junction bases not matched to a gene: 3. Germline V gene sequence: CDR1 LNHDA, CDR2 SQIVND (reference sequence). This CDR3 is 14 amino acids long. The CDR3 region is CASFGQGSNQPQHF. Written as DNA, the CDR3 is TGTGCCAGTTTCGGACAGGGTAGCAATCAGCCCCAGCATTTT.

The gene calls are TRBV7-2 and TRBJ2-2, with D perhaps TRBD2 (6 bases). CDR3 length: 14 residues. Germline V gene sequence: CDR1 SGHTA, CDR2 FQGNSA. The V end was cut by 5 bases, the J end by 6 bases, with 13 bases between. The CDR3 here is CASSPTGVAGELFF. Here the CDR3 DNA reads TGTGCCAGCAGCCCTACGGGGGTTGCCGGGGAGCTGTTTTTT.

This sequence joins TRBV7-9 and TRBJ1-1, with D perhaps TRBD1 (5 bases). Germline lookup yields CDR1 SEHNR and CDR2 FQNEAQ (reference sequence). The V gene lost 5 bases and the J gene lost 0 bases, with 13 bases spanning the gap. CDR3 length equals 15 residues. The CDR3 DNA sequence: TGTGCCAGCAGCCAAGGGCAGGGATTGAACACTGAAGCTTTCTTT. Encoded protein: CASSQGQGLNTEAFF.

This clone was detected a few times. V is TRBV7-8 and J is TRBJ1-5; 8 bases match TRBD1. This CDR3 spans 15 amino acids. CDR1 and CDR2 (germline): SGHVS, FQNEAQ. The V segment lost 5 bases and the J segment 5 bases; nucleotides outside the gene matches: 8. CDR3 sequence reads: CASSPGAGGDQPQHF. DNA of the CDR3: TGTGCCAGCAGCCCCGGGGCAGGGGGCGATCAGCCCCAGCATTTT.

The chain uses TRBV7-2 and TRBJ2-7; D is unclear. The CDR3 loop spans 14 amino acids. Trimming cost V 2 bases and J 6 bases, with 14 bases left between them. Germline V gene data show CDR1 as SGHTA and CDR2 as FQGNSA. The CDR3 reads CASSLYDAVSEQYF. The CDR3, as DNA: TGTGCCAGCAGCTTATATGATGCAGTATCCGAGCAGTACTTC.

The chain carries TRBV6-5 and TRBJ2-4; weak D call: TRBD2 (5 bases). Germline V gene data show CDR1 as MNHEY and CDR2 as SVGAGI. The CDR3 spans 13 residues. The V end lost 8 bases, the J end lost 8 bases, and 16 bases lay between the germline ends. This CDR3 reads CASSQAGEDIQYF. In DNA form, the CDR3 reads TGTGCCAGCTCTCAGGCGGGTGAGGACATTCAGTACTTC.

The chain recombines TRBV6-1 with TRBJ1-4, with 9 nucleotides matching TRBD1. The junction had 9 bases not matched to a gene; V was cut back by 6 bases and J by 7 bases. This CDR3 is built from 15 residues. Germline V gives CDR1 MNHNS, CDR2 SASEGT. CDR3 loop: CASRATGGIGEKLFF. CDR3 coding DNA: TGTGCCAGCAGAGCAACAGGGGGCATCGGTGAAAAACTGTTTTTT.

In its sample, this clone was seen a few times. The rearrangement uses TRBV7-8 and TRBJ2-7; unclear D gene. The V end lost 5 bases, the J end lost 7 bases, and 15 bases lay between the germline ends. Per the germline V gene, CDR1 is SGHVS and CDR2 is FQNEAQ. CDR3 length equals 13 residues. The DNA of the CDR3 is TGTGCCAGCAGCCCCGACTCCCACCCAGAGCAGTACTTC. Translation: CASSPDSHPEQYF.

In its sample, this clone is medium-sized (0.01 to 0.1%). This chain joins TRBV6-1 and TRBJ1-1; the match to TRBD1 covers 7 bases. CDR1 MNHNS and CDR2 SASEGT come from the germline V gene. CDR3 length equals 13 residues. The J segment lost 4 bases and the V segment lost 6 bases, leaving 5 bases of the junction unmatched. This CDR3 reads CASSDRESTEAFF. The CDR3 DNA reads TGTGCCAGCAGCGACAGGGAGAGCACTGAAGCTTTCTTT.

A few counts support this clone. The chain carries TRBV5-4 and TRBJ2-7, with 8 bases lining up with TRBD1. The germline V gene encodes CDR1 SGHNT and CDR2 YYREEE (reference sequence). V dropped 0 bases and J dropped 2; count of bases not matched to a gene: 4. The CDR3 totals 15 residues. The CDR3 nucleotides read TGTGCCAGCAGCTTGGAGGGACAGGAGACCTACGAGCAGTACTTC. Amino acid sequence: CASSLEGQETYEQYF.

The chain has TRBV10-2 and TRBJ2-7; TRBD1 matches 10 bases. The germline CDR1 and CDR2 sequences are WSHSY and SAAADI. The CDR3 sequence is 15 residues long. Unmatched junction bases numbered 6, after V lost 3 bases and J lost 4 bases. Written as DNA, the CDR3 is TGCGCCAGCAGTGATTCGGGACAGGGGATTTACGAGCAGTACTTC. Its protein is CASSDSGQGIYEQYF.

This chain connects TRBV6-5 to TRBJ1-5, with D hard to call. The V gene lost 6 bases and the J gene lost 5 bases, with 11 bases spanning the gap. CDR1 is MNHEY and CDR2 is SVGAGI in the germline V gene. This CDR3 is 13 amino acids long. The CDR3 region is CASSYGPYQPQHF. CDR3 in DNA: TGTGCCAGCAGCTACGGGCCGTATCAGCCCCAGCATTTT.

In this sample, this clone turned up a few times. In nucleotides, the CDR3 is TGTGCCAGCAGTTACCAGGGTTTTGGTAAGAACACTGAAGCTTTCTTT. It specifies CASSYQGFGKNTEAFF. The rearrangement links TRBV6-5 to TRBJ1-1; TRBD1 is a possible D gene (5 bases). V lost 2 bases and J 1 base, leaving 14 bases between the germline ends. The CDR3 is 16 residues long. Per the germline V gene, CDR1 is MNHEY and CDR2 is SVGAGI.

The chain joins TRBV29-1 to TRBJ2-3; D gene unclear. V was shortened by 7 bases and J by 4 bases, with 15 bases between the two germline ends. This CDR3 has 13 residues. The V gene's germline CDR1 is SQVTM and CDR2 ANQGSEA. The CDR3 DNA follows: TGCAGCGCCCCCTTAAGACTCTCAGATACGCAGTATTTT. This codes for CSAPLRLSDTQYF.

This rearrangement joins TRBV7-9 to TRBJ1-6; D is undetermined. CDR1 and CDR2 (germline): SEHNR, FQNEAQ (reference sequence). The V end was cut by 3 bases, the J end by 9 bases, with 9 bases between. CDR3 length: 13 amino acids. CDR3 nucleotide sequence: TGTGCCAGCAGCTTCGCGATACTTTCACCCCTCCACTTT. Amino acids: CASSFAILSPLHF.

This clone was recorded a few times. The J gene is TRBJ1-1, the V gene TRBV9; 8 nucleotides align to TRBD1. Per germline, CDR1 SGDLS and CDR2 YYNGEE. The CDR3 extends over 17 amino acids. Trimming took 2 bases from V and 1 from J; bases not matched to a gene: 10. The CDR3 coding sequence is TGTGCCAGCAGCGTGGATGGGCAGGGGGCTTCGAACACTGAAGCTTTCTTT. Translated: CASSVDGQGASNTEAFF.

This clone has a handful of counts. The rearrangement joins TRBV30 to TRBJ2-5; D is unclear. The J call could be wrong; TRBJ2-7 is a better fit for the DNA end. Germline lookup yields CDR1 GTSNPN and CDR2 SVGIG (reference sequence). The CDR3 length is 11 residues. In DNA form, the CDR3 reads TGTGCCTGGAGTGCCTCATACGAGCAGTACTTC. It codes for CAWSASYEQYF.

This chain uses TRBV7-6 with TRBJ2-1, with a weak D call TRBD1 (7 bases). V lost 4 bases to trimming and J lost 10 bases, with 11 bases between them. In germline, CDR1 is SGHVS, CDR2 FNYEAQ. This CDR3 is 12 amino acids long. CDR3 DNA: TGTGCCAGCAGCTCGACAGGGAGGGAGCAGTTCTTC. This sequence encodes CASSSTGREQFF.